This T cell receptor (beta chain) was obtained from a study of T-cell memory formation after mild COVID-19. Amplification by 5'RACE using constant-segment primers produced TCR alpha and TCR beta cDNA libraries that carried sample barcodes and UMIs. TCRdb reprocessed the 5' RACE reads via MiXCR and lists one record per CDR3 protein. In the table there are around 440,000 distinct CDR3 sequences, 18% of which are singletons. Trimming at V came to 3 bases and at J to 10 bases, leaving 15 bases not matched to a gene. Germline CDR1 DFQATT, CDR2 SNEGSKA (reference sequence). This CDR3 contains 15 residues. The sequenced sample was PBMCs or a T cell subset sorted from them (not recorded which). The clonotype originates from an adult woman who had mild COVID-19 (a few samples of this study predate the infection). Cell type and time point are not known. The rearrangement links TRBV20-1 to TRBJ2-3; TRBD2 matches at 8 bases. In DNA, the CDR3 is TGCAGTGCTAGTCGTAGGGTTAGCGGGGAGCGGGCGCAGTATTTT. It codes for CSASRRVSGERAQYF.